The 26 T cell receptor beta chains below come from one sample, sequenced in a study of blood T cell repertoires in COVID-19. Method: immunoSEQ multiplex PCR; TCRdb's copy keeps in-frame clones and lacks some. Among 120,000 or so clones listed, more than 70% were seen once. The specimen sequenced was peripheral blood. The receptors come from a human donor in a cohort sampled during active COVID-19.

V and J are TRBV5-5 and TRBJ2-1; D might be TRBD2 (5 bases). V was shortened by 2 bases and J by 1 base, with 10 bases between the two germline ends. The CDR3 spans 15 residues. Germline CDR1 is SGHKS and CDR2 is YYEKEE (reference sequence). The CDR3 here is CASSLVRESYNEQFF. The CDR3 coding sequence is TGTGCCAGCAGCTTAGTTCGGGAATCCTACAATGAGCAGTTCTTC.

Note on this clone: This same CDR3 is encoded by further DNA sequences in the sample. The chain joins TRBV14 to TRBJ2-7, with a possible D match to TRBD1 (6 bases). CDR1 is SGHDN, CDR2 FVKESK, per germline. With 8 bases removed from V and 0 bases from J, the gap between germline ends came to 11 bases. CDR3 length: 13 amino acids. This chain's CDR3 is CASADRSSYEQYF. In DNA form, the CDR3 reads TGTGCCAGCGCTGACAGGAGCTCCTACGAGCAGTACTTC.

In DNA, the CDR3 is TGTGCCAGTAGTTGGTCAGGGCAGGGGGCGACTGAAGCTTTCTTT. It yields the protein CASSWSGQGATEAFF. V gene TRBV19 combines with J gene TRBJ1-1; 8 positions match TRBD1. From germline, CDR1 is LNHDA and CDR2 SQIVND (reference sequence). V trimming: 5 bases; J trimming: 5 bases; junction bases outside the gene matches: 10. The CDR3 contains 15 residues. The full variable domain, completed using reference TRBV19 and TRBJ1-1, is DGGITQSPKYLFRKEGQNVTLSCEQNLNHDAMYWYRQDPGQGLRLIYYSQIVNDFQKGDIAEGYSVSREKKESFPLTVTSAQKNPTAFYLCASSWSGQGATEAFFGQGTRLTVV.

This rearrangement joins TRBV28 to TRBJ2-1; D ambiguous. The CDR3 length is 14 residues. V lost 6 bases to trimming and J lost 3 bases, with 12 bases between them. Germline V CDR1 and CDR2: MDHEN, SYDVKM. CDR3 amino acids: CASSLRSYYNEQFF. In DNA, the CDR3 is TGTGCCAGCAGCCTCCGGAGTTACTACAATGAGCAGTTCTTC.

The chain links TRBV5-1 to TRBJ2-1; 10 bases map to TRBD2. The ends lost 4 bases at V and 5 bases at J; junction bases unmatched: 6. Germline-derived CDR1 and CDR2 are SGHRS and YFSETQ. The CDR3 runs 15 residues. CDR3 nucleotides: TGCGCCAGCAGCCCTGGACTAGCGGAGGACAATGAGCAGTTCTTC. This translates into CASSPGLAEDNEQFF.

This clone showed up just once. This chain links TRBV12-3 or TRBV12-4 with TRBJ2-7, with 7 nucleotides matching TRBD1. V dropped 6 bases and J dropped 4; count of bases not matched to a gene: 6. The CDR3 spans 13 residues. The CDR3 spells CASSWDRRYEQYF. The CDR3 DNA reads as TGTGCCAGCAGCTGGGACAGAAGATACGAGCAGTACTTC.

V is TRBV18 and J is TRBJ1-1; D call uncertain. The germline V gene encodes CDR1 KGHSH and CDR2 LQKENI. This CDR3 is built from 17 residues. Trimming stripped 6 bases from V and 1 base from J, with 21 bases between. This CDR3 reads CASSSQEGFFANTEAFF. CDR3 in DNA: TGTGCCAGCTCCTCCCAGGAGGGTTTTTTCGCGAACACTGAAGCTTTCTTT.

This sequence joins TRBV5-1 and TRBJ1-2, with TRBD1 identical over 7 bases. The CDR3 consists of 14 residues. Losses at the gene ends were 0 bases for V and 4 bases for J; bases not matched to a gene: 3. CDR1 and CDR2 (germline): SGHRS, YFSETQ. The CDR3 here is CASSLGQGGYGYTF. DNA of the CDR3: TGCGCCAGCAGCTTGGGACAGGGAGGCTATGGCTACACCTTC.

The V call is TRBV3-1 (or the pseudogene TRBV3-2), the J call TRBJ2-7, with a tentative D call TRBD1 (5 bases). Between the trimmed V and J ends, which lost 1 base and 0 bases, there was a span of 10 bases. CDR3 length: 15 amino acids. Germline V lookup: CDR1 LGHDT, CDR2 YNNKEL (reference sequence). The CDR3 DNA follows: TGTGCCAGCAGCCAAGGCAGACAGTCCTCCTACGAGCAGTACTTC. This translates into CASSQGRQSSYEQYF.

J is TRBJ2-3 and V is TRBV28, with no clear D. Trimming removed 3 bases from V and 2 bases from J, with 3 bases in between. Germline V CDR1 and CDR2: MDHEN, SYDVKM. The CDR3 is 12 residues long. The CDR3 is CASSFITDTQYF. As DNA, the CDR3 is TGTGCCAGCAGTTTTATCACAGATACGCAGTATTTT.

This clone was seen a handful of times. The chain uses TRBV27 and TRBJ2-2; 11 positions agree with TRBD2. V lost 3 bases to trimming and J lost 6 bases; unmatched junction nucleotides: 9. The CDR3 totals 17 residues. CDR1 is MNHEY and CDR2 is SMNVEV in the germline V gene (reference sequence). CDR3 DNA: TGTGCCAGCAGTTTCATCGGTAGCGGGGGGGCCTCCGGGGAGCTGTTTTTT. Residues: CASSFIGSGGASGELFF.

The chain carries TRBV28 and TRBJ1-5, with 8 nucleotides matching TRBD1. With V trimmed by 8 bases and J by 7 bases, 7 bases remained unmatched. The germline CDR1 and CDR2 sequences are MDHEN and SYDVKM. The CDR3 loop spans 13 amino acids. The CDR3 reads CASGDRGRQPQHF. In DNA, the CDR3 is TGTGCCAGCGGAGACAGGGGAAGGCAGCCCCAGCATTTT.

The rearrangement joins TRBV28 to TRBJ2-2, with 8 bases identical to TRBD1. Trimming took 6 bases from V and 0 from J; bases not matched to a gene: 9. The CDR3 sequence is 17 residues long. The germline gives CDR1 MDHEN, CDR2 SYDVKM. The CDR3 nucleotides are TGTGCCAGCAGGGGAGGACAGGGTGCAACGAACACCGGGGAGCTGTTTTTT. Translation: CASRGGQGATNTGELFF.

This chain connects TRBV5-1 to TRBJ2-3, with 12 bases matching TRBD2. Germline CDR1 reads SGHRS; CDR2 reads YFSETQ. V trimming: 1 base; J trimming: 2 bases; junction bases outside the gene matches: 2. This CDR3 has 16 residues. CDR3 protein: CASSLTSGGSTDTQYF. The CDR3 DNA sequence: TGCGCCAGCAGCTTGACTAGCGGGGGGTCCACAGATACGCAGTATTTT.

This chain links TRBV5-4 with TRBJ2-2; D is ambiguous. CDR1 and CDR2 (germline): SGHNT, YYREEE (reference sequence). Trimming left V 6 bases short and J 2 bases short, with 5 bases between. The CDR3 covers 12 residues. The CDR3 DNA is TGTGCCAGCAACTCAAACACCGGGGAGCTGTTTTTT. Its protein product is CASNSNTGELFF.

The chain carries TRBV5-1 and TRBJ2-1, with 15 positions matching TRBD2. This CDR3 spans 16 amino acids. Per germline, CDR1 SGHRS and CDR2 YFSETQ. V shed 3 bases, J shed 9 bases, and the junction held 7 bases outside the gene matches. CDR3 in amino acids: CASSSLGLAGGGEQFF. The CDR3 DNA reads TGCGCCAGCAGCTCGCTGGGACTAGCGGGGGGAGGTGAGCAGTTCTTC.

The chain carries TRBV5-1 and TRBJ1-2; tentatively, D is TRBD1 (5 bases). Trimming shortened V by 0 bases and J by 0 bases, and 6 bases separated the two germline ends. The CDR3 loop spans 14 amino acids. Germline V gene sequence: CDR1 SGHRS, CDR2 YFSETQ. The CDR3, as DNA: TGCGCCAGCAGCTTGGGGGGCGCTAACTATGGCTACACCTTC. Encoded protein: CASSLGGANYGYTF.

The chain joins TRBV7-9 to TRBJ2-2, with 10 bases identical to TRBD2. The J segment lost 9 bases and the V segment lost 0 bases, leaving 4 bases of the junction unmatched. CDR1 is SEHNR, CDR2 FQNEAQ, per germline (reference sequence). CDR3 length equals 15 residues. For the CDR3, the DNA is TGTGCCAGCAGCTTAGCGCCTAGCGGGAGTTGGGAGCTGTTTTTT. Translation: CASSLAPSGSWELFF. Using reference TRBV7-9 and TRBJ2-2 for the parts outside the CDR3, the full variable domain is DTGVSQNPRHKITKRGQNVTFRCDPISEHNRLYWYRQTLGQGPEFLTYFQNEAQLEKSRLLSDRFSAERPKGSFSTLEIQRTEQGDSAMYLCASSLAPSGSWELFFGEGSRLTVL.

Only one count was recorded for this clone. The chain combines TRBV18 with TRBJ1-5; tentative D call: TRBD1 (5 bases). Trimming cost V 3 bases and J 2 bases, with 11 bases left between them. The length of the CDR3 is 15 residues. Germline lookup yields CDR1 KGHSH and CDR2 LQKENI. Here the CDR3 reads CASSPSGSGNQPQHF. As DNA, the CDR3 is TGTGCCAGCTCACCTTCAGGGTCGGGCAATCAGCCCCAGCATTTT.

This sequence joins TRBV19 and TRBJ1-5; D is ambiguous. The CDR3 consists of 12 residues. V lost 9 bases, J lost 0 bases, and 6 bases lay in between. CDR1 LNHDA and CDR2 SQIVND come from the germline V gene (reference sequence). DNA for the CDR3: TGTGCCAGCCAGTATAGCAATCAGCCCCAGCATTTT. Its translation is CASQYSNQPQHF. Combining the CDR3 with reference TRBV19 and TRBJ1-5 gives the whole variable domain DGGITQSPKYLFRKEGQNVTLSCEQNLNHDAMYWYRQDPGQGLRLIYYSQIVNDFQKGDIAEGYSVSREKKESFPLTVTSAQKNPTAFYLCASQYSNQPQHFGDGTRLSIL.

This chain joins TRBV6-6 and TRBJ2-5; possible D gene TRBD2, 6 bases. The V end was cut by 6 bases, the J end by 4 bases, with 15 bases between. Germline loops: CDR1 MNHNY, CDR2 SVGAGI (reference sequence). The CDR3 consists of 14 residues. The CDR3 DNA is TGTGCCAGCAGCGTGGGGCGGGGAGTAGAGACCCAGTACTTC. Protein: CASSVGRGVETQYF.

The chain couples TRBV15 to TRBJ1-5; tentative D call: TRBD1 (6 bases). V lost 2 bases and J 4 bases, leaving 12 bases between the germline ends. The germline V gene has CDR1 LNHNV and CDR2 YYDKDF (reference sequence). The CDR3 runs to 15 residues. CDR3 in amino acids: CATSRSDRHNQPQHF. Here the CDR3 DNA reads TGTGCCACCAGCAGATCAGACAGGCATAATCAGCCCCAGCATTTT.

The chain combines TRBV5-6 with TRBJ1-2, with D unresolved. This CDR3 is 12 amino acids long. Germline V gene sequence: CDR1 SGHDT, CDR2 YYEEEE. The V and J ends lost 2 bases and 7 bases respectively, with 9 bases between them. The CDR3 DNA follows: TGTGCCAGCAGCTTCGGGAGGGTTGGCTACACCTTC. Protein: CASSFGRVGYTF.

The rearrangement joins TRBV4-1 to TRBJ2-4; 7 nucleotides match TRBD1. V dropped 1 base and J dropped 0; count of bases not matched to a gene: 6. Germline V gives CDR1 MGHRA, CDR2 YSYEKL. The CDR3 consists of 17 residues. The CDR3 reads CASSQVGQSLAKNIQYF. The CDR3 region has the DNA TGCGCCAGCAGCCAAGTGGGACAGTCCCTAGCCAAAAACATTCAGTACTTC.

The chain joins TRBV6-1 to TRBJ2-2, with TRBD2 matching over 8 bases. The germline V gene encodes CDR1 MNHNS and CDR2 SASEGT. The CDR3 runs 15 residues. With V trimmed by 3 bases and J by 7 bases, 7 bases remained unmatched. CDR3 DNA sequence: TGTGCCAGCAGTGATCACCGGCGGGAGGTCGGGGAGCTGTTTTTT. Its protein is CASSDHRREVGELFF.

The chain employs TRBV6-5 and TRBJ1-4; 7 positions agree with TRBD1. This CDR3 is 13 amino acids long. V lost 6 bases, J lost 5 bases, and 3 bases stayed unmatched. CDR1 is MNHEY, CDR2 SVGAGI, per germline. CDR3: CASSRDRNEKLFF. The CDR3 bases are TGTGCCAGCAGCAGGGACAGAAATGAAAAACTGTTTTTT.